One T cell receptor (beta chain) is described in this entry. The CDR3 has 13 amino acids. The V and J ends lost 4 bases and 5 bases, in that order; junction bases with no gene match: 4. CDR1 is SEHNR and CDR2 is FQNEAQ in the germline V gene (reference sequence). This sample stems from a study of blood T cell repertoires in COVID-19. Study background: COVID-19 samples, acute and convalescent, were from the United States, Italy and Spain. From T cells, B-cell-depleted T cells, or PBMCs came the material, which was cDNA or gDNA.

Authors' methods: Amplifying reference gene primers gave estimates of nucleated cell counts. The table came from immunoSEQ multiplex PCR; TCRdb's copy has only in-frame clones and leaves some out. V and J calls and clone size are as listed in that table; D and trimming were resolved from the DNA. The sample shows approximately 120,000 clones, approximately 90% of them seen only once. The TCR comes from a human donor in a cohort sampled during active COVID-19. V is TRBV7-9 and J is TRBJ2-5; 7 nucleotides align to TRBD2. The source material was peripheral blood. The chain's CDR3 is CASSSSGAETQYF. The CDR3 coding sequence is TGTGCCAGCAGCTCCAGCGGGGCGGAGACCCAGTACTTC. Drawing the rest from reference TRBV7-9 and TRBJ2-5, the complete variable domain is DTGVSQNPRHKITKRGQNVTFRCDPISEHNRLYWYRQTLGQGPEFLTYFQNEAQLEKSRLLSDRFSAERPKGSFSTLEIQRTEQGDSAMYLCASSSSGAETQYFGPGTRLLVL.